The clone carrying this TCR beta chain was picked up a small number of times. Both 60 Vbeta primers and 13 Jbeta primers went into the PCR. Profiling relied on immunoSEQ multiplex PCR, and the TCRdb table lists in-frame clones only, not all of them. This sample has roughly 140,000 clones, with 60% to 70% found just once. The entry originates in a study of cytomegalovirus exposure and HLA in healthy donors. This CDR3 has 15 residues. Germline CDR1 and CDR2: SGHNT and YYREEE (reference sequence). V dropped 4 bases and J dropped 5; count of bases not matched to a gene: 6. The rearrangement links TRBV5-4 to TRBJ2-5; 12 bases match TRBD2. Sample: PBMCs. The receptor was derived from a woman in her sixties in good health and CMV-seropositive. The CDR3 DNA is TGTGCCAGCAGCCCACTAGCGGGAGGAGGGGAGACCCAGTACTTC. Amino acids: CASSPLAGGGETQYF.